One and the same sample provided the 12 T cell receptor beta chains below, sequenced in a study of Ad26.COV2.S vaccination and SARS-CoV-2 variants. TCRdb's copy holds only in-frame clones and misses some; the assay was immunoSEQ multiplex PCR. The table includes roughly 400,000 clones, approximately 89% detected once. Treatment given: around 19 received Ad26.COV2.S at low or high dose, single or two shots; five or six received placebo; per-sample allocation not given. Vaccine and placebo recipients were sampled on day 63 after the first injection. This material consisted of peripheral blood, taken in a trial of Ad26.COV2.S vaccine versus placebo. Source of these receptors: a person between 18 and 65 years old who received the Ad26.COV2.S COVID-19 vaccine or a placebo.

The V and J genes are TRBV28 and TRBJ1-6; 7 nucleotides align to TRBD1. The CDR3 is 14 residues long. V was clipped by 8 bases and J by 6 bases; unmatched bases: 7. Germline CDR1 and CDR2: MDHEN and SYDVKM. The CDR3 region has the DNA TGTGCCAGCCAAGGGACAGTATCTAATTCACCCCTCCACTTT. It specifies CASQGTVSNSPLHF. Full variable domain (remainder filled in from reference TRBV28 and TRBJ1-6): DVKVTQSSRYLVKRTGEKVFLECVQDMDHENMFWYRQDPGLGLRLIYFSYDVKMKEKGDIPEGYSVSREKKERFSLILESASTNQTSMYLCASQGTVSNSPLHFGNGTRLTVT.

The chain uses TRBV12-3 or TRBV12-4 and TRBJ2-3; D is unclear. Trimming pared 10 bases from V and 0 bases from J, leaving 5 bases between. The CDR3 is 11 residues long. CDR3 in amino acids: CATSSTDTQYF. CDR3 DNA sequence: TGTGCCACTTCAAGCACAGATACGCAGTATTTT.

The V and J genes are TRBV7-8 and TRBJ2-7; 13 bases are a match to TRBD2. Germline CDR1 is SGHVS and CDR2 is FQNEAQ. The ends lost 1 base at V and 4 bases at J; junction bases unmatched: 10. The length of the CDR3 is 18 residues. The chain's CDR3 is CASSLGSPGLAGKYEQYF. The CDR3 nucleotides are TGTGCCAGCAGCTTAGGGTCTCCGGGACTAGCGGGAAAGTACGAGCAGTACTTC.

V gene TRBV9 combines with J gene TRBJ2-1, with TRBD2 identical over 9 bases. V lost 5 bases to trimming and J lost 6 bases; unmatched junction nucleotides: 6. This CDR3 region has 14 residues. Per the germline V gene, CDR1 is SGDLS and CDR2 is YYNGEE. CDR3 nucleotide sequence: TGTGCCAGCAGTTATAGCGGGAGCACCAATGAGCAGTTCTTC. Translation: CASSYSGSTNEQFF.

The chain combines TRBV21-1 with TRBJ1-5; the table's TRBD1 call for D was not verified on the DNA. TRBV21-1 has pseudogene status. The CDR3 has 17 amino acids. CDR3 DNA sequence: TGTGCCAGCAGCAAGGGGAGAAACAGGGATCTCAATCAGCCCCAGCATTTT. This gives the protein CASSKGRNRDLNQPQHF.

The rearrangement joins TRBV6-2 or TRBV6-3 to TRBJ2-3; 10 bases line up with TRBD1. The CDR3 covers 15 residues. Germline V gene data show CDR1 as MNHEY and CDR2 as SVGEGT. V was pared by 5 bases and J by 3 bases, with 5 bases of the junction left unmatched. DNA of the CDR3: TGTGCCAGCAGTCAGACAGGGGGCGCGACAGATACGCAGTATTTT. Amino acid sequence: CASSQTGGATDTQYF.

This rearrangement joins TRBV6-5 to TRBJ1-1; a weak D match, TRBD1 (5 bases). This CDR3 contains 14 residues. Germline values: CDR1 MNHEY, CDR2 SVGAGI. Trimming cost V 6 bases and J 4 bases, with 15 bases left between them. This CDR3 is CASSHPAGGTEAFF. In DNA form, the CDR3 reads TGTGCCAGCAGCCACCCGGCGGGGGGCACTGAAGCTTTCTTT.

The chain couples TRBV30 to TRBJ1-1; no clear D. V lost 0 bases and J lost 5, with 7 bases in between. The CDR3 has 12 amino acids. CDR1 and CDR2 from the germline V gene are GTSNPN and SVGIG (reference sequence). The CDR3, as DNA: TGTGCCTGGAGTGTACAGTGGACTGAAGCTTTCTTT. Its protein product is CAWSVQWTEAFF.

The V gene is TRBV3-1 (or the pseudogene TRBV3-2), the J gene TRBJ2-7; 7 bases match TRBD1. Losses at the gene ends were 9 bases for V and 3 bases for J; bases not matched to a gene: 2. The germline CDR1 and CDR2 sequences are LGHDT and YNNKEL (reference sequence). This CDR3 is 11 amino acids long. CDR3 nucleotide sequence: TGTGCCAGAGGGACAGACTACGAGCAGTACTTC. Protein: CARGTDYEQYF.

The CDR3 coding sequence is TGTGCCAGCAGCCTAGAGGCGGGAGTGTCCTACGAGCAGTACTTC. Its protein is CASSLEAGVSYEQYF. This chain joins TRBV7-2 and TRBJ2-7, with 7 bases lining up with TRBD2. V was clipped by 5 bases and J by 1 base; unmatched bases: 8. The CDR3 consists of 15 residues. In germline, CDR1 is SGHTA, CDR2 FQGNSA.

CDR3 in DNA: TGTGCCTTAAGAAGGGGATACACTGAAGCTTTCTTT. Protein: CALRRGYTEAFF. The chain combines TRBV30 with TRBJ1-1; possibly TRBD1 for D (5 bases). The CDR3 consists of 12 residues. Trimming removed 7 bases from V and 3 bases from J, with 12 bases in between. From germline, CDR1 is GTSNPN and CDR2 SVGIG (reference sequence).

The chain has TRBV5-1 and TRBJ2-3; TRBD2 aligns across 7 bases. CDR1 SGHRS and CDR2 YFSETQ come from the germline V gene. This CDR3 contains 15 residues. The ends lost 0 bases at V and 2 bases at J; junction bases unmatched: 3. The CDR3 DNA follows: TGCGCCAGCAGCTTGGCCGGGAGGACCACAGATACGCAGTATTTT. Translated: CASSLAGRTTDTQYF.